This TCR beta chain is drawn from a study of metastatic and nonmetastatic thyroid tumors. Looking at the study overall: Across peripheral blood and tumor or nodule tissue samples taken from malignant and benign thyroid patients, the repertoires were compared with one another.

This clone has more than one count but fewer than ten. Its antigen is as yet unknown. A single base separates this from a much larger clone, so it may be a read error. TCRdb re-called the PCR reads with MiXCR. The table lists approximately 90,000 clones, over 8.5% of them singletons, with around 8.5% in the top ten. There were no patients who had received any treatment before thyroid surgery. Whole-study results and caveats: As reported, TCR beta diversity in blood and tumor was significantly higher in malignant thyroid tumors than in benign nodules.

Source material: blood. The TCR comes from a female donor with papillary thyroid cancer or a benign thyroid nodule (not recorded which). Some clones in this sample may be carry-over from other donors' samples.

The CDR3 DNA is TGTGCCAGCACCGGACAGGGGTTGAACACTGAAGCTTTATTT. This codes for CASTGQGLNTEALF. The rearrangement joins TRBV2 to TRBJ1-1; 9 bases match TRBD1. The germline gives CDR1 SNHLY, CDR2 FYNNEI. The CDR3 totals 14 residues.